These T cell receptor beta chains were read from a single sample in a study of CD8+ T cells in alopecia areata. Profiling relied on immunoSEQ multiplex PCR, and the TCRdb table lists in-frame clones only, not all of them. The data hold about 200,000 clones, with 56% observed a single time. Sequenced sample: CD8+ T cells sorted from blood. The receptors stem from a human donor in good health. Both conserved end residues are part of each CDR3. A D gene is named only where the DNA matches it firmly. Only some rows state a clone size, as once, few, many or a class for expanded clones.

V gene: TRBV15
J gene: TRBJ2-6
CDR3 length: 14
clone size: NA
D gene: NA
CDR3 DNA: TGTGCCACCAGCAGAGATGCCGGGGCCAACGTCCTGACTTTC
CDR3 protein: CATSRDAGANVLTF

V gene: TRBV6-5
J gene: TRBJ1-5
CDR3 length: 15
clone size: NA
D gene: NA
CDR3 DNA: TGTGCCAGCACCCTTCGGCAGGGTAGCAATCAGCCCCAGCATTTT
CDR3 protein: CASTLRQGSNQPQHF

V gene: TRBV27
J gene: TRBJ2-7
CDR3 length: 15
clone size: NA
D gene: NA
CDR3 DNA: TGTGCCAGCAGTCGCAACCCCCCACTTGCCTACGAGCAGTACTTC
CDR3 protein: CASSRNPPLAYEQYF

V gene: TRBV15
J gene: TRBJ1-1
CDR3 length: 15
clone size: NA
D gene: NA
CDR3 DNA: TGTGCCACCAGCAGAGATCGGTATGGTGGTACTGAAGCTTTCTTT
CDR3 protein: CATSRDRYGGTEAFF

V gene: TRBV2
J gene: TRBJ2-7
CDR3 length: 17
clone size: once
D gene: TRBD2
CDR3 DNA: TGTGCCACCTCCCCCCCGGGGGGGCGTCAGTTTAACTACGAGCAGTACTTC
CDR3 protein: CATSPPGGRQFNYEQYF

V gene: TRBV30
J gene: TRBJ2-7
CDR3 length: 12
clone size: few
D gene: NA
CDR3 DNA: TGTGCCTGGGAAGACAGAGCCTACGAGCAGTACTTC
CDR3 protein: CAWEDRAYEQYF

V gene: TRBV19
J gene: TRBJ2-1
CDR3 length: 12
clone size: few
D gene: TRBD2
CDR3 DNA: TGTGCCGCCGGACTAGCGGGGGGTGAGCAGTTCTTC
CDR3 protein: CAAGLAGGEQFF

V gene: TRBV5-1
J gene: TRBJ2-7
CDR3 length: 15
clone size: NA
D gene: TRBD1
CDR3 DNA: TGCGCCAGCAGTGACGGGGCAGGGGGCACCTACGAGCAGTACTTC
CDR3 protein: CASSDGAGGTYEQYF

V gene: TRBV29-1
J gene: TRBJ2-5
CDR3 length: 12
clone size: few
D gene: NA
CDR3 DNA: TGCAGCGTCATCCCTGCCGGGGAGACCCAGTACTTC
CDR3 protein: CSVIPAGETQYF

V gene: TRBV30
J gene: TRBJ2-1
CDR3 length: 13
clone size: NA
D gene: NA
CDR3 DNA: TGTGCCTGGGACCCCGAGGAGAACAATGAGCAGTTCTTC
CDR3 protein: CAWDPEENNEQFF

V gene: TRBV7-9
J gene: TRBJ2-3
CDR3 length: 15
clone size: NA
D gene: NA
CDR3 DNA: TGTGCCAGCAGCTTCTTAGACAGGCCCACGGATACGCAGTATTTT
CDR3 protein: CASSFLDRPTDTQYF

V gene: TRBV25-1
J gene: TRBJ1-2
CDR3 length: 13
clone size: NA
D gene: NA
CDR3 DNA: TGTGCCAGCAGTGGGGCACGGGTCTCTGGCTACACCTTC
CDR3 protein: CASSGARVSGYTF

V gene: TRBV5-1
J gene: TRBJ2-7
CDR3 length: 15
clone size: NA
D gene: TRBD2
CDR3 DNA: TGCGCCAGCAGCCCACGTAGCGGGGGAGGATCCGAGCAGTACTTC
CDR3 protein: CASSPRSGGGSEQYF

V gene: TRBV7-9
J gene: TRBJ1-2
CDR3 length: 15
clone size: NA
D gene: NA
CDR3 DNA: TGTGCCAGCAGCGCCGGGGACCTAGCCACGGAGGGCTACACCTTC
CDR3 protein: CASSAGDLATEGYTF

V gene: TRBV4-1
J gene: TRBJ2-5
CDR3 length: 15
clone size: once
D gene: NA
CDR3 DNA: TGCGCCAGCAGCCAATTACCGCGACCCCGAGAGACCCAGTACTTC
CDR3 protein: CASSQLPRPRETQYF

V gene: TRBV15
J gene: TRBJ2-1
CDR3 length: 14
clone size: NA
D gene: NA
CDR3 DNA: TGTGCCACCAGCAGAGACTTAGCGGACAATGAGCAGTTCTTC
CDR3 protein: CATSRDLADNEQFF

V gene: TRBV5-1
J gene: TRBJ1-2
CDR3 length: 16
clone size: NA
D gene: NA
CDR3 DNA: TGCGCCAGCAGCTTGGCCGTGTTGGGGCCGAGATCGGGCTACACCTTC
CDR3 protein: CASSLAVLGPRSGYTF

V gene: TRBV29-1
J gene: TRBJ1-1
CDR3 length: 12
clone size: NA
D gene: NA
CDR3 DNA: TGCAGCGCATTGGATGAGAACACTGAAGCTTTCTTT
CDR3 protein: CSALDENTEAFF

V gene: TRBV9
J gene: TRBJ1-5
CDR3 length: 15
clone size: NA
D gene: NA
CDR3 DNA: TGTGCCAGCAGCGTAGACTGGAGAGGCAATCAGCCCCAGCATTTT
CDR3 protein: CASSVDWRGNQPQHF

V gene: TRBV4-1
J gene: TRBJ1-5
CDR3 length: 14
clone size: NA
D gene: NA
CDR3 DNA: TGCGCCAGCAGCCAAGTGGGGGATCTTCAGCCCCAGCATTTT
CDR3 protein: CASSQVGDLQPQHF

V gene: TRBV11-2
J gene: TRBJ2-5
CDR3 length: 14
clone size: NA
D gene: NA
CDR3 DNA: TGTGCCAGCAGCTTTGGACAGCACCAAGAGACCCAGTACTTC
CDR3 protein: CASSFGQHQETQYF

V gene: TRBV7-9
J gene: TRBJ1-1
CDR3 length: 16
clone size: few
D gene: NA
CDR3 DNA: TGTGCCAGCAGCCGTTTGATAGGGGTTGGTGGCACTGAAGCTTTCTTT
CDR3 protein: CASSRLIGVGGTEAFF

V gene: TRBV5-1
J gene: TRBJ2-1
CDR3 length: 12
clone size: NA
D gene: NA
CDR3 DNA: TGCGCCAGCAGCGCCCAGGGGTCCGAGCAGTTCTTC
CDR3 protein: CASSAQGSEQFF

V gene: TRBV7-7
J gene: TRBJ2-3
CDR3 length: 13
clone size: NA
D gene: NA
CDR3 DNA: TGTGCCAGCAGCTTAGCGCGGCAGAAGGAGCAGTATTTT
CDR3 protein: CASSLARQKEQYF

V gene: TRBV9
J gene: TRBJ2-3
CDR3 length: 15
clone size: few
D gene: TRBD1
CDR3 DNA: TGTGCCAGCAGCGTAGTAGGGGGCTCCGCAGATACGCAGTATTTT
CDR3 protein: CASSVVGGSADTQYF

V gene: TRBV10-3
J gene: TRBJ2-3
CDR3 length: 13
clone size: few
D gene: NA
CDR3 DNA: TGTGCCATCAGTGAGGAACAAAGAGATACGCAGTATTTT
CDR3 protein: CAISEEQRDTQYF